These T cell receptor beta chains were read from a single sample in a study of blood T cell repertoires in COVID-19. This table comes from immunoSEQ multiplex PCR, and its TCRdb copy is limited to in-frame clones, with some not included. The sample holds tens of thousands of clones, around 80% seen once. Sequenced input: peripheral blood. Receptors were obtained from a man aged 70-80 years with acute or convalescent COVID-19. Both conserved end residues are part of each CDR3.

v_gene	j_gene	CDR3aa
TRBV24-1	TRBJ1-5	CATSRTATGNQPQHF
TRBV19	TRBJ2-1	CASSIDGLAENEQFF
TRBV28	TRBJ1-2	CASRGRVRYGYTF
TRBV4-1	TRBJ2-1	CASGLAGVGNEQFF
TRBV6-5	TRBJ1-2	CASSYGLGDGYTF
TRBV6-6	TRBJ1-5	CASSSLQGEPQHF
TRBV10-2	TRBJ2-7	CASSPVDRSPSYEQYF
TRBV5-6	TRBJ1-6	CASTQGQNYNSPLHF
TRBV27	TRBJ2-1	CASSPAGVPYNEQFF
TRBV9	TRBJ1-2	CASSDRGYGYTF
TRBV3-1/TRBV3-2	TRBJ1-1	CASSIQGASTEAFF
TRBV19	TRBJ1-1	CASSIGLAEAFF
TRBV7-8	TRBJ2-1	CASSLMSGRANEQFF
TRBV4-1	TRBJ1-6	CASSHEGSYNSPLHF
TRBV30	TRBJ1-4	CAWRKGAANEKLFF
TRBV5-6	TRBJ2-1	CASSTQKTSAGGPGGEQFF
TRBV6-5	TRBJ1-1	CASRGPGQGVGEAFF
TRBV6-5	TRBJ1-1	CASRDINLNTEAFF